The entry below describes one T cell receptor beta chain. This sample was included in a study of blood T cell repertoires in COVID-19. Sequencing was performed with immunoSEQ multiplex PCR; in TCRdb, only in-frame clones are kept and a portion is missing. The sample has 180,000 or so clones, approximately 82% seen once. Trimming cost V 0 bases and J 3 bases, with 12 bases left between them. This CDR3 spans 16 amino acids. Germline CDR1 and CDR2: LNHDA and SQIVND (reference sequence). This receptor was identified in a woman in her 50s in a cohort exposed to, infected with or recovered from COVID-19 (not recorded which). Sample: PBMCs or T cells enriched from blood (not recorded which). J is TRBJ1-5 and V is TRBV19, with D maybe TRBD1 (5 bases). CDR3: CASSIETERFNQPQHF. The CDR3 DNA reads as TGTGCCAGTAGTATAGAGACAGAAAGGTTCAATCAGCCCCAGCATTTT.